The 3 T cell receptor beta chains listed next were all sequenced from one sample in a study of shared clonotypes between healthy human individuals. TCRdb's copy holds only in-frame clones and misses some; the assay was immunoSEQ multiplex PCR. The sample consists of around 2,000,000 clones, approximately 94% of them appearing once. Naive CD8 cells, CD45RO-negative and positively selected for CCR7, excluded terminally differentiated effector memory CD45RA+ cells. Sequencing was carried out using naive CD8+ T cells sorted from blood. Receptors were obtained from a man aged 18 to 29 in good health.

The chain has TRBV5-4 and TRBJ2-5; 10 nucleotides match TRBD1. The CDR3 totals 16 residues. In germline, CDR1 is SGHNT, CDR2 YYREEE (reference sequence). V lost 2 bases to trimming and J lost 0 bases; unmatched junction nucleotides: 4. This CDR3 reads CASSFPDRGYQETQYF. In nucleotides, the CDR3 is TGTGCCAGCAGCTTCCCGGACAGGGGGTACCAAGAGACCCAGTACTTC. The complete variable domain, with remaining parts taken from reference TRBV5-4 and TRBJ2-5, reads ETGVTQSPTHLIKTRGQQVTLRCSSQSGHNTVSWYQQALGQGPQFIFQYYREEENGRGNFPPRFSGLQFPNYSSELNVNALELDDSALYLCASSFPDRGYQETQYFGPGTRLLVL.

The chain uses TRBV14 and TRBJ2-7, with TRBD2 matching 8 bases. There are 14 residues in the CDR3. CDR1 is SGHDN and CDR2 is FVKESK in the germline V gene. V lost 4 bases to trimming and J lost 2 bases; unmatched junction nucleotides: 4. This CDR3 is CASSPSGHPYEQYF. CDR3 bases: TGTGCCAGCAGCCCTAGCGGGCATCCCTACGAGCAGTACTTC.

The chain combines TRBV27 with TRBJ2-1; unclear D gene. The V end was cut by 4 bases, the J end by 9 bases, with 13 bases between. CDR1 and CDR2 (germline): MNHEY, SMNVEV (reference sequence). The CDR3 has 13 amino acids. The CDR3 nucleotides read TGTGCCAGCAGTTCGACCCAATCGGGTGAGCAGTTCTTC. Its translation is CASSSTQSGEQFF.